The sequence of this T cell receptor (beta chain) was determined in a study of cytomegalovirus exposure and HLA in healthy donors. Study-wide background: Within an early data release were about 85 million unique TCRs drawn from HLA-typed donors.

Germline V CDR1 and CDR2: SNHLY, FYNNEI. V lost 7 bases and J lost 0, with 10 bases in between. The CDR3 sequence is 13 residues long. Study outcomes and limitations: Earlier analysis looked at TCR beta V segments, and most were productive about 87% or about 30% of the time.

Concerning this clone: Its specificity is unknown.

The PCR employed 60 Vbeta primers together with 13 Jbeta primers. The method was immunoSEQ multiplex PCR; TCRdb's version includes in-frame clones alone and lacks a portion of them. The table lists over 150,000 clones, about two thirds of them singletons. The chain has TRBV2 and TRBJ2-7; D unclear. The origin of this receptor is a woman under 40 in good health and CMV-seronegative. The sequencing sample was made of PBMCs. The CDR3 region has the DNA TGTGCCAGCACCCCGAGCCACTCCTACGAGCAGTACTTC. As protein: CASTPSHSYEQYF.